These 11 T cell receptor beta chains originate from one sample sequenced in a study of shared clonotypes between healthy human individuals. Clones were sequenced by immunoSEQ multiplex PCR, and TCRdb holds only the in-frame ones, with some missing. The table records hundreds of thousands of clones, roughly 95% of them present only once. Terminally differentiated effector memory CD45RA+ cells were excluded from the naive CD8 cells, which were CD45RO-negative and positively selected for CCR7. Source material: naive CD8+ T cells sorted from blood. All receptors derive from a woman under 40 in good health.

Comments on this clone: The same CDR3 arises from other DNA sequences in this sample as well. The chain links TRBV27 to TRBJ2-7, with TRBD1 matching over 9 bases. The V gene end was trimmed by 3 bases and the J gene end by 5 bases; junction bases not matched to a gene: 2. The CDR3 contains 13 residues. The V gene's germline CDR1 is MNHEY and CDR2 SMNVEV (reference sequence). CDR3 in amino acids: CASSLGQGHEQYF. The CDR3 DNA is TGTGCCAGCAGTTTGGGACAGGGACACGAGCAGTACTTC.

This rearrangement joins TRBV25-1 to TRBJ2-5; maybe TRBD2 (5 bases). V gave up 4 bases and J gave up 9 bases, with 12 bases separating them. From germline, CDR1 is MGHDK and CDR2 SYGVNS. CDR3 length: 12 amino acids. Here the CDR3 reads CASSGPLGAQYF. The DNA of the CDR3 is TGTGCCAGCAGTGGCCCCCTCGGGGCCCAGTACTTC.

This chain uses TRBV28 with TRBJ2-1, with 7 bases fitting TRBD2. Germline CDR1 and CDR2: MDHEN and SYDVKM. The V gene end was trimmed by 2 bases and the J gene end by 1 base; junction bases not matched to a gene: 5. This CDR3 has 16 residues. This CDR3 is CASSLIAGRSYNEQFF. The CDR3 DNA sequence: TGTGCCAGCAGTTTAATAGCGGGTAGGTCCTACAATGAGCAGTTCTTC.

V usage is TRBV18 and J usage is TRBJ2-7, with TRBD1 matching 7 bases. CDR1 is KGHSH and CDR2 is LQKENI in the germline V gene. This CDR3 region has 15 residues. The V gene end was trimmed by 3 bases and the J gene end by 3 bases; junction bases not matched to a gene: 8. As DNA, the CDR3 is TGTGCCAGCTCACCCCTAGAGGGGGCGGGCTACGAGCAGTACTTC. Its translation: CASSPLEGAGYEQYF.

The rearrangement uses TRBV4-1 and TRBJ2-7; the D gene is possibly TRBD1 (8 bases). The V and J ends lost 7 bases and 5 bases respectively, with 21 bases between them. CDR3 length: 15 amino acids. The germline V gene has CDR1 MGHRA and CDR2 YSYEKL. The CDR3 region is CASKDRLQGGNEQYF. The CDR3, as DNA: TGCGCCAGCAAAGACCGGCTACAGGGGGGGAACGAGCAGTACTTC.

V and J are TRBV7-9 and TRBJ2-3; D might be TRBD2 (5 bases). This CDR3 is 15 amino acids long. Trimming removed 4 bases from V and 2 bases from J, with 13 bases in between. CDR1 is SEHNR and CDR2 is FQNEAQ in the germline V gene (reference sequence). CDR3 sequence reads: CASSSRLGVTDTQYF. The CDR3 DNA reads TGTGCCAGCAGCTCCCGCTTGGGAGTCACAGATACGCAGTATTTT.

The chain uses TRBV5-4 and TRBJ1-2; no reliable D call. CDR1 is SGHNT, CDR2 YYREEE, per germline (reference sequence). The CDR3 is 14 amino acids. Trimming took off 0 bases at V and 4 bases at J, with 10 bases between the two ends. CDR3 coding DNA: TGTGCCAGCAGCTTGGCCCCCGGAAGCTATGGCTACACCTTC. Amino acids: CASSLAPGSYGYTF.

This rearrangement joins TRBV4-1 to TRBJ1-2; no clear D gene. V was cut by 5 bases and J by 0 bases, with 16 bases left in between. The CDR3 extends over 16 amino acids. The germline V gene has CDR1 MGHRA and CDR2 YSYEKL. The CDR3 DNA is TGCGCCAGCAGCATCCAAACCGCCGAAGCTAACTATGGCTACACCTTC. Its translation: CASSIQTAEANYGYTF.

This clone was recorded once. The chain uses TRBV28 and TRBJ2-7; D call uncertain. CDR1 is MDHEN and CDR2 is SYDVKM in the germline V gene. The CDR3 consists of 11 residues. Trimming stripped 5 bases from V and 3 bases from J, with 5 bases between. CDR3 in DNA: TGTGCCAGCAGTGCCCACTACGAGCAGTACTTC. Its translation: CASSAHYEQYF.

The chain employs TRBV2 and TRBJ2-7; 8 nucleotides line up with TRBD2. The V segment lost 4 bases and the J segment 4 bases; nucleotides outside the gene matches: 30. The germline V gene encodes CDR1 SNHLY and CDR2 FYNNEI. The CDR3 length is 22 residues. In nucleotides, the CDR3 is TGTGCCAGCAGTGCCCAGCTCCCATCGGGCGGGAGGTACCCTCCGGGAGCTTACGAGCAGTACTTC. It translates to CASSAQLPSGGRYPPGAYEQYF.

The gene calls are TRBV5-1 and TRBJ2-2; D tentatively reads TRBD1 or TRBD2 (5 bases each). CDR3 length: 15 residues. Germline loops: CDR1 SGHRS, CDR2 YFSETQ. Trimming took off 3 bases at V and 3 bases at J, with 12 bases between the two ends. The DNA for the CDR3 is TGCGCCAGCAGCTACCGGGACCAATACACCGGGGAGCTGTTTTTT. Its protein is CASSYRDQYTGELFF.